A selection of T cell receptor beta chains follows, all from one sample in a study of blood T cell repertoires in COVID-19. The data were produced by immunoSEQ multiplex PCR, yet TCRdb's version contains in-frame clones alone and is incomplete. The repertoire holds roughly 300,000 clones, around 81% seen once, with roughly 2.9% in the top ten. What was sequenced was peripheral blood. These receptors were taken from an older woman with active or convalescent COVID-19. Both conserved end residues are part of each CDR3. A D gene is named only where the DNA matches it firmly. Not every row has a clone size; where given, it reads once, few, many or a size class.

j_gene | abundance | d_gene | v_gene | CDR3nt | CDR3aa
TRBJ2-7 | . | TRBD1 | TRBV6-9 | TGTGCCAGCAGTTCCGGGACAGGTCGCCACGAGCAGTACTTC | CASSSGTGRHEQYF
TRBJ1-2 | . | . | TRBV27 | TGTGCCAGCAGTGCGGCAGGGATCTATGGCTACACCTTC | CASSAAGIYGYTF
TRBJ1-4 | . | . | TRBV25-1 | TGTGCCAGCAGTGAACCCTCGGCAGGGCGTAATGAAAAACTGTTTTTT | CASSEPSAGRNEKLFF
TRBJ1-4 | . | . | TRBV30 | TGTGCCGGGAGTGCCCAAACTATTGAAAAACTGTTTTTT | CAGSAQTIEKLFF
TRBJ1-2 | . | TRBD1 | TRBV14 | TGTGCCAGCAGCCATGGACAGGGATTAACGAACTATGGCTACACCTTC | CASSHGQGLTNYGYTF
TRBJ2-3 | . | TRBD2 | TRBV9 | TGTGCCAGCAGCGTAGCGGGGGGGAGCACAGATACGCAGTATTTT | CASSVAGGSTDTQYF
TRBJ2-2 | . | TRBD2 | TRBV9 | TGTGCCAGCAGCGTAGAAAGCGGGGGGGCCCCCGGGGAGCTGTTTTTT | CASSVESGGAPGELFF
TRBJ1-6 | . | TRBD1 | TRBV7-6 | TGTGCCAGCAGCTTAGGGGACAGGGGCGGATCACCCCTCCACTTT | CASSLGDRGGSPLHF
TRBJ2-3 | . | TRBD2 | TRBV19 | TGTGCCAGTCTGCCTCCCTCGGGCGGGGGGGCAGGAGATACGCAGTATTTT | CASLPPSGGGAGDTQYF
TRBJ2-3 | . | . | TRBV27 | TGTGCCAGCAGTCCGAGCACAGATACGCAGTATTTT | CASSPSTDTQYF
TRBJ2-7 | . | TRBD2 | TRBV10-1 | TGCGCCAGCAGTGAGTCGAGGGGACTAGCGGGACTCTACGAGCAGTACTTC | CASSESRGLAGLYEQYF
TRBJ1-1 | . | . | TRBV6-5 | TGTGCCAGCGGGTTCCCCCGGGACACTGAAGCTTTCTTT | CASGFPRDTEAFF
TRBJ2-7 | . | TRBD2 | TRBV7-9 | TGTGCCAGCAGCTTGGCTAGCGGGGCCTACGAGCAGTACTTC | CASSLASGAYEQYF
TRBJ2-2 | . | TRBD2 | TRBV3-1/TRBV3-2 | TGTGCCAGCAGCCAAGAAAGCCTAGCGGGGGGGCCATCCGGGGAGCTGTTTTTT | CASSQESLAGGPSGELFF
TRBJ2-3 | once | TRBD1 | TRBV29-1 | TGCAGCGTTGAACGATCGACAGGGATAAAGAATACGCAGTATTTT | CSVERSTGIKNTQYF
TRBJ2-7 | . | . | TRBV6-5 | TGTGCCAGCAGTTACTCGAGCCAGGTAGAAGAGCAGTACTTC | CASSYSSQVEEQYF
TRBJ2-7 | . | TRBD1 | TRBV5-1 | TGCGCCAGCAGCGGGACAGGGACCTACGAGCAGTACTTC | CASSGTGTYEQYF
TRBJ2-5 | . | TRBD2 | TRBV4-1 | TGCGCCAGCAGCCTGGGACTAGCGGGGGGGCCGCGGGAGACCCAGTACTTC | CASSLGLAGGPRETQYF
TRBJ1-4 | . | TRBD1 | TRBV29-1 | TGCAGCGTTGGGACAGGGTCCACTAATGAAAAACTGTTTTTT | CSVGTGSTNEKLFF
TRBJ2-2 | . | . | TRBV9 | TGTGCCAGCAGCGTAGGGGGGCTCACCGGGGAGCTGTTTTTT | CASSVGGLTGELFF
TRBJ2-5 | . | TRBD2 | TRBV6-4 | TGTGCCAGCAGTCCATCGGGACTAGCGGGGGGGCCAGAGACCCAGTACTTC | CASSPSGLAGGPETQYF
TRBJ1-4 | . | . | TRBV19 | TGTGCCAGTAGTGTTACAGGGTCGTGGGAAAAACTGTTTTTT | CASSVTGSWEKLFF
TRBJ2-3 | . | . | TRBV18 | TGTGCCAGCTCACCACCGGTCGAGCCAGATACGCAGTATTTT | CASSPPVEPDTQYF
TRBJ2-2 | . | TRBD2 | TRBV7-2 | TGTGCCAGCAGCCCCCTAGCGGGGGGGTTGACCGGGGAGCTGTTTTTT | CASSPLAGGLTGELFF
TRBJ1-2 | . | . | TRBV11-2 | TGTGCCAGCAGCTTAGATCGCGGGACTGATGGCTACACCTTC | CASSLDRGTDGYTF
TRBJ1-1 | . | . | TRBV30 | TGTGCCTGGACAGGGGTGGACACTGAAGCTTTCTTT | CAWTGVDTEAFF
TRBJ2-7 | few | . | TRBV27 | TGTGCCAGCAGAGTTTATCGCGGGTTGCGCGTATACGAGCAGTACTTC | CASRVYRGLRVYEQYF
TRBJ2-3 | . | . | TRBV7-6 | TGTGCCAGCAGCCCCTGGCAGGACTCAGATACGCAGTATTTT | CASSPWQDSDTQYF
TRBJ1-6 | . | . | TRBV19 | TGTGCCAGTAGTCCCCGACTGCTCTACTCCTATAATTCACCCCTCCACTTT | CASSPRLLYSYNSPLHF
TRBJ2-7 | once | . | TRBV25-1 | TGTGCCAGCAAGAGGTGGGGCCAAAGCGAGCAGTACTTC | CASKRWGQSEQYF
TRBJ2-3 | . | TRBD1 | TRBV11-1 | TGTGCCAGCAGCTCAATTCCGACAGGGGGCACAGATACGCAGTATTTT | CASSSIPTGGTDTQYF
TRBJ2-1 | . | TRBD2 | TRBV2 | TGTGCCGGCTCAACTAGCGCCCTTTACAATGAGCAGTTCTTC | CAGSTSALYNEQFF
TRBJ2-7 | . | . | TRBV4-1 | TGCGCCAGCAGCCAAGATCGCGCACCTACCTACGAGCAGTACTTC | CASSQDRAPTYEQYF
TRBJ1-6 | . | TRBD1 | TRBV27 | TGTGCCAGCAGTTGGACAGGGGCTAGGGATAATTCACCCCTCCACTTT | CASSWTGARDNSPLHF
TRBJ2-3 | . | TRBD2 | TRBV14 | TGTGCCAGCGCGCGGACTAGCGGGGGGCCGGGAACAGATACGCAGTATTTT | CASARTSGGPGTDTQYF
TRBJ1-2 | few | TRBD1 | TRBV15 | TGTGCCACCAGCAGATCCGGGGACAGCCTTCATGGCTACACCTTC | CATSRSGDSLHGYTF
TRBJ1-1 | . | TRBD1 | TRBV2 | TGTGCCAGCCGTAGACAGGGCGGGAACACTGAAGCTTTCTTT | CASRRQGGNTEAFF
TRBJ2-7 | . | . | TRBV6-2/TRBV6-3 | TGTGCCAGCAGTTTCCAGGGCTACGAGCAGTACTTC | CASSFQGYEQYF
TRBJ2-5 | . | TRBD1 | TRBV27 | TGTGCCAGCAGTTTAAGGGGGACAGGATGGAGGGAGACCCAGTACTTC | CASSLRGTGWRETQYF
TRBJ1-5 | . | TRBD1 | TRBV27 | TGTGCCAGCAGAGCCGGGACAGGGGGCAATCAGCCCCAGCATTTT | CASRAGTGGNQPQHF
TRBJ2-3 | . | TRBD2 | TRBV19 | TGTGCCAGTACCCCGCTCGTAACGGGGGGGCCAGATACGCAGTATTTT | CASTPLVTGGPDTQYF
TRBJ2-7 | few | TRBD1 | TRBV24-1 | TGTGCCACCAGTGGGGGGGACAGGGAAAACTACGAGCAGTACTTC | CATSGGDRENYEQYF
TRBJ1-4 | . | TRBD1 | TRBV5-5 | TGTGCCAGCAGCTTCTCCGCCGGGACAGGCCCTGCAACTAATGAAAAACTGTTTTTT | CASSFSAGTGPATNEKLFF
TRBJ2-3 | . | . | TRBV5-1 | TGCGCCAGCAGCTTGGCCTCATCTAATACGCAGTATTTT | CASSLASSNTQYF
TRBJ1-6 | . | . | TRBV4-1 | TGCGCCAGCAGCCTTGGGACATTTATCTATAATTCACCCCTCCACTTT | CASSLGTFIYNSPLHF
TRBJ1-1 | . | TRBD1 | TRBV11-3 | TGTGCCAGCAGCTTAGGGCAAGGGGGCGGATCTGAAGCTTTCTTT | CASSLGQGGGSEAFF
TRBJ1-1 | . | TRBD1 | TRBV5-1 | TGCGCCAGCAGCTTGGGGACAGGGGCCACGATTCCTTTCTTT | CASSLGTGATIPFF
TRBJ1-1 | . | . | TRBV18 | TGTGCCAGCTCATCCTACCAAGTTATGGAAGCTTTCTTT | CASSSYQVMEAFF